The entry below describes one TCR beta chain. Its ends do not fully match the called genes, so a read error is possible. The data were obtained in a study of tumor and adjacent non-tumor tissue in lung cancer. A modified ARM-PCR protocol with three rounds of nested PCR amplified TCRbeta. TCRdb re-derived calls from the multiplex PCR reads in MiXCR, one entry per CDR3 protein. The sample records 100,000 or so distinct CDR3 sequences, more than 55% being singletons. The CDR3 spans 12 residues. No cell sorting was done before RNA was extracted from the tissue. Distant lung tissue was collected more than 3 cm away from the tumor edge.

This clonotype originated in a man aged 30 to 39 with non-small cell lung cancer. This chain connects TRBV12-3 or TRBV12-4 to TRBJ1-6, with unresolved D. Sequencing used distant non-tumor lung tissue. CDR3 sequence (DNA): TGTGCCAGCTGTACCCCGAATTCACCTCTCCACTTT. Amino acids: CASCTPNSPLHF.